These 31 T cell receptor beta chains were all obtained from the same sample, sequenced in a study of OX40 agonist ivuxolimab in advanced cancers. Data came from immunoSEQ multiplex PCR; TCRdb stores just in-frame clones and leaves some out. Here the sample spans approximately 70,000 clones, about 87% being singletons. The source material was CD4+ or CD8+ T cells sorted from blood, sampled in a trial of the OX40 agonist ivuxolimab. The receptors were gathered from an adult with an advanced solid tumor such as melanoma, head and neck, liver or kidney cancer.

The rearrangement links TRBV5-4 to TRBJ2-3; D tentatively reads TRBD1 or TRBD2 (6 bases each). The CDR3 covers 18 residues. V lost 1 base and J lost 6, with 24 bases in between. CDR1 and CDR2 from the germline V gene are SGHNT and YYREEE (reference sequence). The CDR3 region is CASSLNSIPGAVADTQYF. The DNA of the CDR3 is TGTGCCAGCAGCTTGAATTCAATCCCGGGGGCCGTAGCGGATACGCAGTATTTT.

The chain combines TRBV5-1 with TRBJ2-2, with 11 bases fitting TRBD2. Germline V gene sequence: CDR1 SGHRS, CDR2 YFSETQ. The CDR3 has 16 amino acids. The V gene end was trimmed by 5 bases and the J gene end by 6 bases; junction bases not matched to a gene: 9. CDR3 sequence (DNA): TGCGCCAGCAGTCTTATGACTAGCGGGGAATCCGGGGAGCTGTTTTTT. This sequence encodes CASSLMTSGESGELFF.

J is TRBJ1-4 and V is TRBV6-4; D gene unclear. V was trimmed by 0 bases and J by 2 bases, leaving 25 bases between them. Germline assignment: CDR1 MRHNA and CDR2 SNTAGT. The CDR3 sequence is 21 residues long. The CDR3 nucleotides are TGTGCCAGCAGTGACTCGAGTCTGGTCGCCCCGGAGCGGGGTACTAATGAAAAACTGTTTTTT. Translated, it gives CASSDSSLVAPERGTNEKLFF.

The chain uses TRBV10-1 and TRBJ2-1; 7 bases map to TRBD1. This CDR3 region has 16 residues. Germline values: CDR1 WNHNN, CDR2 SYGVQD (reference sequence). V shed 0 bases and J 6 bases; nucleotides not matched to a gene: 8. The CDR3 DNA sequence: TGCGCCAGCAGTGAGTCGACAGGGCCGTTTCGCAATGAGCAGTTCTTC. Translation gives CASSESTGPFRNEQFF.

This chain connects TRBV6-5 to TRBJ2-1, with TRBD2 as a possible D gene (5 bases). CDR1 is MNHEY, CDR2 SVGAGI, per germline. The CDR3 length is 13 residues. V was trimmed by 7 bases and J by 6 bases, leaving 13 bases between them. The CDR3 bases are TGTGCCAGCACCGAGCGGTTCTCCAATGAGCAGTTCTTC. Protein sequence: CASTERFSNEQFF.

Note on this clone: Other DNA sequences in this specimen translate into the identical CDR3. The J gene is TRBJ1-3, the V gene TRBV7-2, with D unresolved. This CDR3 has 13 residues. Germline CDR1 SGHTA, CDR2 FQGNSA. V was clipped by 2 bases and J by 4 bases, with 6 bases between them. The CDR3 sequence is CASSLSGGNTIYF. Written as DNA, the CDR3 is TGTGCCAGCAGCTTATCCGGAGGAAACACCATATATTTT.

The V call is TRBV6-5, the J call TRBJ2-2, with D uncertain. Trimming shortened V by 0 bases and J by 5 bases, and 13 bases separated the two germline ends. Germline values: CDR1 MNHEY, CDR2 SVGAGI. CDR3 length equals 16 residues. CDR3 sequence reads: CASSYSFRSETGELFF. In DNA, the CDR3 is TGTGCCAGCAGTTACTCGTTTCGCAGCGAAACCGGGGAGCTGTTTTTT.

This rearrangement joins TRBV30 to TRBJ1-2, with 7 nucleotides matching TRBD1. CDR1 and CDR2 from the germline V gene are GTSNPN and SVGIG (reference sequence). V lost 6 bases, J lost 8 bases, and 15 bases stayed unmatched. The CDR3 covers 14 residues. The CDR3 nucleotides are TGTGCCTGCCCGCAGAGGACAGGATCGGGGGGCTACACCTTC. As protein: CACPQRTGSGGYTF. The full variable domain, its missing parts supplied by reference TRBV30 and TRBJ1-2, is SQTIHQWPATLVQPVGSPLSLECTVEGTSNPNLYWYRQAAGRGLQLLFYSVGIGQISSEVPQNLSASRPQDRQFILSSKKLLLSDSGFYLCACPQRTGSGGYTFGSGTRLTVV.

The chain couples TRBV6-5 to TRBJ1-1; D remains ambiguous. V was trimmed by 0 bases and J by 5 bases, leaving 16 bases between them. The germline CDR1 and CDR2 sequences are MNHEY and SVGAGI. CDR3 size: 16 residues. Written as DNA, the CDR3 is TGTGCCAGCAGTTACTCGGTTCCGGGAATGGGGACTGAAGCTTTCTTT. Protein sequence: CASSYSVPGMGTEAFF.

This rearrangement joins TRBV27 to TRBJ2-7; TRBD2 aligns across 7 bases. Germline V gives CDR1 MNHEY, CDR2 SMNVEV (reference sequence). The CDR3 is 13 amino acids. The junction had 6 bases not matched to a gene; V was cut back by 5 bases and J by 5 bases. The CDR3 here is CASSRTRSDEQYF. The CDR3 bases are TGTGCCAGCAGTCGGACTAGGTCCGACGAGCAGTACTTC.

This CDR3 is CASSSGNRETQYF. The CDR3 nucleotides read TGTGCCAGCAGTTCCGGGAACCGGGAGACCCAGTACTTC. The gene calls are TRBV28 and TRBJ2-5; TRBD2 is a possible D gene (5 bases). The CDR3 is made up of 13 amino acids. Germline V CDR1 and CDR2: MDHEN, SYDVKM. V was shortened by 4 bases and J by 5 bases, with 11 bases between the two germline ends. Variable domain in full (rest from reference TRBV28 and TRBJ2-5): DVKVTQSSRYLVKRTGEKVFLECVQDMDHENMFWYRQDPGLGLRLIYFSYDVKMKEKGDIPEGYSVSREKKERFSLILESASTNQTSMYLCASSSGNRETQYFGPGTRLLVL.

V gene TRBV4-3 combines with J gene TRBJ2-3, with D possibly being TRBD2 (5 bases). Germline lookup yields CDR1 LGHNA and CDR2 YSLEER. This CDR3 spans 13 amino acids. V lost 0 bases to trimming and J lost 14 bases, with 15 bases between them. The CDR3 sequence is CASSQEFGSPPYF. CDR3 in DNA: TGCGCCAGCAGCCAAGAGTTTGGGAGTCCCCCGTATTTT.

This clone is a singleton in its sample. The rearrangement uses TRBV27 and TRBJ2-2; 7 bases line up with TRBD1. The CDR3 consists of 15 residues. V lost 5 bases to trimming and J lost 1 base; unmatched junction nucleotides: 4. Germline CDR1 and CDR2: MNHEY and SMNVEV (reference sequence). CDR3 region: CASSPGTVNTGELFF. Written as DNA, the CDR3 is TGTGCCAGCAGTCCCGGGACAGTGAACACCGGGGAGCTGTTTTTT.

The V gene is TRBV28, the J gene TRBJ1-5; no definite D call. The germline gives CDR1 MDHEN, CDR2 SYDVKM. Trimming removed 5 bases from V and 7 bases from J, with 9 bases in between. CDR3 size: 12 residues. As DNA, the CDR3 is TGTGCCAGCAGTGTCGCGAGGCAGCCCCAGCATTTT. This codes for CASSVARQPQHF.

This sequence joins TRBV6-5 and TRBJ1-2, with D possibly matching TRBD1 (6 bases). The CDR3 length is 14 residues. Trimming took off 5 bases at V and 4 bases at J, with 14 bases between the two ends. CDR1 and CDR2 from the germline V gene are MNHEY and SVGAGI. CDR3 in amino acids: CASSPDRLPYGYTF. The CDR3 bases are TGTGCCAGCAGTCCGGACAGACTCCCCTATGGCTACACCTTC.

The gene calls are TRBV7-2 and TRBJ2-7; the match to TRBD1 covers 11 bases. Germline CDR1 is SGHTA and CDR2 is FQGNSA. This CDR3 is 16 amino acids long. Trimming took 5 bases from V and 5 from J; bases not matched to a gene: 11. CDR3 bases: TGTGCCAGCAGCCATGGTTGGACAGGGGGCTTCAACGAGCAGTACTTC. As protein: CASSHGWTGGFNEQYF.

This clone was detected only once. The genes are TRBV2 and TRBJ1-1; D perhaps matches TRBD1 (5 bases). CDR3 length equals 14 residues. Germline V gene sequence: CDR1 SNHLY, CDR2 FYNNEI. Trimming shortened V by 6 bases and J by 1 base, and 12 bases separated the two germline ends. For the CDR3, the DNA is TGTGCCAGCAGCAGGGCGGTGAGGAACACTGAAGCTTTCTTT. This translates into CASSRAVRNTEAFF.

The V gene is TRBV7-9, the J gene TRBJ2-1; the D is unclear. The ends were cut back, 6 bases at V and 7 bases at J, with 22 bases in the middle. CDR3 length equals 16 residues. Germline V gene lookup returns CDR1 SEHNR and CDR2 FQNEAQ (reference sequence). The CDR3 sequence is CASRYWVGGPHNEQFF. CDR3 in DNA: TGTGCCAGCAGATACTGGGTCGGCGGACCCCATAATGAGCAGTTCTTC. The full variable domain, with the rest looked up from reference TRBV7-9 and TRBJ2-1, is DTGVSQNPRHKITKRGQNVTFRCDPISEHNRLYWYRQTLGQGPEFLTYFQNEAQLEKSRLLSDRFSAERPKGSFSTLEIQRTEQGDSAMYLCASRYWVGGPHNEQFFGPGTRLTVL.

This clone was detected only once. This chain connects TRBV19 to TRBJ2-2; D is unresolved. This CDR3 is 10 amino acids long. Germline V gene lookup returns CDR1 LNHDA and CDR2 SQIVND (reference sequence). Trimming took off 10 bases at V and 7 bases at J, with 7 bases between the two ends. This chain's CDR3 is CATWGGELFF. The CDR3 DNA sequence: TGTGCCACCTGGGGCGGGGAGCTGTTTTTT.

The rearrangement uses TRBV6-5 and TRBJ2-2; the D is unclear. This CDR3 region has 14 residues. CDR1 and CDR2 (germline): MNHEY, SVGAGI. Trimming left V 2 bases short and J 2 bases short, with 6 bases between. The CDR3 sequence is CASSYTPNTGELFF. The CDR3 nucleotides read TGTGCCAGCAGTTACACTCCAAACACCGGGGAGCTGTTTTTT.

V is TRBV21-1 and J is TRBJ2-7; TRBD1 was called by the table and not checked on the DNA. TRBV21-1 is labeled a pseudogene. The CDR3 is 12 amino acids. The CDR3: CASSKVRGEQYF. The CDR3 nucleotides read TGTGCCAGCAGCAAAGTTAGGGGCGAGCAGTACTTC.

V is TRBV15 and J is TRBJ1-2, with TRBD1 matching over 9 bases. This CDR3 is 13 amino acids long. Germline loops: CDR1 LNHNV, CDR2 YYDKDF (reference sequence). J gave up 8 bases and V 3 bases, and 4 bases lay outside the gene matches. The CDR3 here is CATSRGTGSGYTF. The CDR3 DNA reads TGTGCCACCAGCAGGGGGACAGGGAGCGGCTACACCTTC.

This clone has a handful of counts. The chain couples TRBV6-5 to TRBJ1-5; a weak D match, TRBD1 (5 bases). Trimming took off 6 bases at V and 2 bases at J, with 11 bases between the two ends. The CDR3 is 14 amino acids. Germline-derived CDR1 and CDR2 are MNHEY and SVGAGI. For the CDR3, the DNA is TGTGCCAGCAGAGGCGGGGGGGGCAATCAGCCCCAGCATTTT. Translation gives CASRGGGGNQPQHF.

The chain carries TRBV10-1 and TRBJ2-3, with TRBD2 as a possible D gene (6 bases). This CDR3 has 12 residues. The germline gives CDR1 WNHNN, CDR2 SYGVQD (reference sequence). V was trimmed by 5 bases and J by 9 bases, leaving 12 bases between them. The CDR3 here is CASSHLGGTQYF. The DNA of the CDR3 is TGCGCCAGCAGTCATCTGGGGGGAACGCAGTATTTT.

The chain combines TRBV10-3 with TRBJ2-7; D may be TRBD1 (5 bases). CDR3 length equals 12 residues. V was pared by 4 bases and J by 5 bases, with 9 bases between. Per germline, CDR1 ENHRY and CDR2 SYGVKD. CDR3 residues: CAISAGRDEQYF. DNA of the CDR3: TGTGCCATCAGTGCGGGCAGGGACGAGCAGTACTTC.

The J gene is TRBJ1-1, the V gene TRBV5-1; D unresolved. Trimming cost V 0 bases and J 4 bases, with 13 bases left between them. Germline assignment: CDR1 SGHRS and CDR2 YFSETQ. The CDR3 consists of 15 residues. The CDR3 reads CASSLDLGFVTEAFF. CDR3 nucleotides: TGCGCCAGCAGCTTGGACCTCGGGTTTGTCACTGAAGCTTTCTTT.

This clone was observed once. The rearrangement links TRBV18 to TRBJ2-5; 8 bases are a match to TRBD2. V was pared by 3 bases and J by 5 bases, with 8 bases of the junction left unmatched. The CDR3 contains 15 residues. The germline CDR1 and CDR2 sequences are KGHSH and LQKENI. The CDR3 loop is CASSPESGGGETQYF. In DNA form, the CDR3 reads TGTGCCAGCTCACCGGAAAGCGGGGGAGGCGAGACCCAGTACTTC.

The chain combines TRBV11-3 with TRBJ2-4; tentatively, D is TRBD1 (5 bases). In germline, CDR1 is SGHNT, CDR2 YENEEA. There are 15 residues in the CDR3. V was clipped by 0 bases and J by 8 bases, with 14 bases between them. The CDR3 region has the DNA TGTGCCAGCAGCTTAGATCGCGCAGTGGGGCACATTCAGTACTTC. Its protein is CASSLDRAVGHIQYF.

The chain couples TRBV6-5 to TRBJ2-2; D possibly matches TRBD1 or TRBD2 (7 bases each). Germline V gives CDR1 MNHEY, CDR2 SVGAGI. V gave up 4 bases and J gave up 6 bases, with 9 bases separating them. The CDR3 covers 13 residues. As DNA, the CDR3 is TGTGCCAGCAGTTCAGGGGGGGCCGGGGAGCTGTTTTTT. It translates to CASSSGGAGELFF.

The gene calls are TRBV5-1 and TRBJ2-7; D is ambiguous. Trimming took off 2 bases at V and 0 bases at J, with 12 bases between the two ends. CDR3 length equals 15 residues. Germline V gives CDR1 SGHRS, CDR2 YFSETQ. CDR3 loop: CASSLGLGSSYEQYF. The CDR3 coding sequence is TGCGCCAGCAGCTTAGGGTTGGGGTCCTCCTACGAGCAGTACTTC.

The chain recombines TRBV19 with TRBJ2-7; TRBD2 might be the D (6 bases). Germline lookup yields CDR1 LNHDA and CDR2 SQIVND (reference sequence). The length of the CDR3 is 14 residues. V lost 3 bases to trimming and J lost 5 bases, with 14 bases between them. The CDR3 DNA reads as TGTGCCAGTAGTATCTCGCTAGCGTCAGACGAGCAGTACTTC. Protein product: CASSISLASDEQYF.